This T cell receptor (beta chain) was captured by sequencing in a study of Tregs in tolerant kidney transplant recipients. Related graft donors supplied nonmyeloablative bone marrow transplants, and mixed chimerism was transient. A remark on this clone: The antigen remains unidentified.

Germline CDR1 is MNHNY and CDR2 is SVGAGI (reference sequence). V lost 5 bases, J lost 3 bases, and 5 bases lay in between. The CDR3 runs to 11 residues. Whole-study results and caveats: No direct test of biological reproducibility was done here. Changing PCR primers prevented nucleotide comparison between some patients' samples.

This table comes from immunoSEQ multiplex PCR, and its TCRdb copy is limited to in-frame clones, with some not included. The table lists about 81,000 clones, roughly 90% of them singletons. This specimen was CD4+ T cells from blood (PBMCs), taken 24 months after the transplant. The chain uses TRBV6-6 and TRBJ2-7; D possibly corresponds to TRBD2 (5 bases). The TCR sequence derives from a human patient who received a combined kidney and bone marrow transplant. Some T cells may trace back to the graft donor. The CDR3 nucleotides are TGTGCCAGCAGTCGGGACTACGAGCAGTACTTC. Its protein is CASSRDYEQYF.